The 8 T cell receptor beta chains below were found in one sample sequenced in a study of Graves' ophthalmopathy and Graves' hyperthyroidism. RNA transcripts served as template for amplifying TCR beta CDR3 sequences. Scientists carried out first-round RT-PCR using HTBI primers and then a second-round multiplex PCR. TCRdb reanalysed the multiplex PCR reads using MiXCR and keeps one entry per CDR3 protein. Here the sample spans about 480,000 distinct CDR3 sequences, about an eighth being singletons. Sequenced sample: blood. These receptors all come from a woman in her twenties or thirties with Graves' ophthalmopathy.

The V gene is TRBV5-5, the J gene TRBJ1-1; D uncertain. Trimming took off 1 base at V and 0 bases at J, with 13 bases between the two ends. Germline lookup yields CDR1 SGHKS and CDR2 YYEKEE (reference sequence). The CDR3 has 16 residues. The CDR3 sequence: CASSLRSGRMNTEAFF. CDR3 DNA sequence: TGTGCCAGCAGCTTGCGATCTGGCCGCATGAACACTGAAGCTTTCTTT.

This clonotype was seen repeatedly, ten times or more. The chain uses TRBV20-1 and TRBJ1-5; 8 nucleotides align to TRBD1. Looked up from germline, CDR1 is DFQATT and CDR2 is SNEGSKA (reference sequence). The ends lost 4 bases at V and 6 bases at J; junction bases unmatched: 8. The CDR3 loop spans 14 amino acids. The CDR3 coding sequence is TGCAGTGCTACACAGGGGGTGTTTAGTCAGCCCCAGCATTTT. It codes for CSATQGVFSQPQHF.

V usage is TRBV2 and J usage is TRBJ2-7; D ambiguous. The CDR3 contains 15 residues. CDR1 SNHLY and CDR2 FYNNEI come from the germline V gene. V dropped 2 bases and J dropped 3 bases, with 14 bases sitting between them. Here the CDR3 reads CASSEFPPESYEQYF. DNA of the CDR3: TGTGCCAGCAGTGAATTCCCCCCAGAGAGCTACGAGCAGTACTTC.

This clonotype has a handful of counts. This chain connects TRBV4-1 to TRBJ2-5, with 10 bases aligning to TRBD1. V lost 4 bases and J lost 5; bases outside the gene matches: 10. The CDR3 length is 16 residues. The germline V gene has CDR1 MGHRA and CDR2 YSYEKL. The CDR3 nucleotides are TGCGCCAGCAGCCGCGGGACAGGGGTCCAAGGGGAGACCCAGTACTTC. Translated: CASSRGTGVQGETQYF.

At least ten counts were recorded for this clonotype. V gene TRBV13 combines with J gene TRBJ2-2; 7 positions agree with TRBD2. V was clipped by 0 bases and J by 6 bases; unmatched bases: 7. The CDR3 covers 16 residues. In germline, CDR1 is PRHDT, CDR2 FYEKMQ (reference sequence). CDR3 in amino acids: CASSLGIGGRAGELFF. Written as DNA, the CDR3 is TGTGCCAGCAGCTTAGGAATCGGGGGGAGAGCCGGGGAGCTGTTTTTT. The entire variable domain, with the rest obtained from reference TRBV13 and TRBJ2-2, is as follows: AAGVIQSPRHLIKEKRETATLKCYPIPRHDTVYWYQQGPGQDPQFLISFYEKMQSDKGSIPDRFSAQQFSDYHSELNMSSLELGDSALYFCASSLGIGGRAGELFFGEGSRLTVL.

This clonotype came up many times. The chain combines TRBV4-1 with TRBJ1-2, with D unresolved. The germline V and J ends were trimmed by 6 bases and 4 bases, with 15 bases remaining between them. The CDR3 totals 14 residues. The V gene's germline CDR1 is MGHRA and CDR2 YSYEKL. CDR3 sequence: CASREDRTSYGYTF. CDR3 in DNA: TGCGCCAGCAGGGAAGATAGGACCTCCTATGGCTACACCTTC.

This clonotype was picked up many times. The rearrangement links TRBV12-3 or TRBV12-4 to TRBJ2-7; TRBD1 matches at 8 bases. V shed 3 bases and J 2 bases; nucleotides not matched to a gene: 6. The CDR3 runs to 15 residues. CDR3 amino acids: CASSFFLGQAYEQYF. The CDR3, as DNA: TGTGCCAGCAGTTTTTTTCTGGGACAGGCCTACGAGCAGTACTTC.

This clonotype was seen at least ten times. This sequence joins TRBV29-1 and TRBJ1-1; no definite D call. This CDR3 has 11 residues. V lost 1 base and J lost 11, with 11 bases in between. Germline V gene sequence: CDR1 SQVTM, CDR2 ANQGSEA. CDR3 amino acids: CSVEVGGRAFF. The CDR3 DNA reads TGCAGCGTTGAAGTTGGAGGCAGGGCTTTCTTT.